These T cell receptor beta chains were read from a single sample in a study of shared clonotypes between healthy human individuals. Repertoires were generated with immunoSEQ multiplex PCR, while TCRdb's copy carries only in-frame clones and drops some. The table has fewer than 2.5 million clones, roughly 93% seen once. Sequencing input: naive CD4+ T cells from PBMCs. All receptors derive from a man younger than 35 in good health. Some clones in this sample may be carry-over from other donors' samples. Each CDR3 is given with its conserved first and last residue. The D gene is left open where the match is weak. The size entry is marked missing in some rows and otherwise reads once, few, many or a size class.

.,TRBV5-1,.,12,TRBJ1-1,CASSPRGDEAFF,TGCGCCAGCAGCCCGAGGGGGGACGAAGCTTTCTTT
.,TRBV25-1,.,13,TRBJ2-3,CASSENVPDTQYF,TGTGCCAGCAGTGAGAACGTCCCGGATACGCAGTATTTT
.,TRBV18,.,12,TRBJ1-3,CASSNRGNTIYF,TGTGCCAGCTCTAACCGCGGAAACACCATATATTTT
.,TRBV5-6,.,14,TRBJ1-4,CASSSRGGNEKLFF,TGTGCCAGCAGCAGCCGGGGCGGTAATGAAAAACTGTTTTTT
few,TRBV10-1,TRBD1,15,TRBJ2-7,CASSEAAGGAYEQYF,TGCGCCAGCAGTGAGGCGGCAGGGGGCGCGTACGAGCAGTACTTC
.,TRBV6-6,.,15,TRBJ2-4,CASTNGGRAKNIQYF,TGTGCCAGCACCAACGGGGGTCGGGCCAAAAACATTCAGTACTTC
.,TRBV6-5,.,11,TRBJ1-1,CASSYYREAFF,TGTGCCAGCAGTTACTACAGGGAAGCTTTCTTT
few,TRBV11-2,TRBD2,17,TRBJ2-1,CASTVYSSGRGPNEQFF,TGTGCCAGCACCGTATATTCTAGCGGGAGGGGCCCTAATGAGCAGTTCTTC
.,TRBV27,.,15,TRBJ1-2,CASSPGTKRDYGYTF,TGTGCCAGCAGTCCCGGGACCAAACGGGACTATGGCTACACCTTC
once,TRBV7-2,.,15,TRBJ1-3,CASSLEGLSGNTIYF,TGTGCCAGCAGCTTAGAGGGGCTCTCTGGAAACACCATATATTTT
.,TRBV6-5,.,14,TRBJ1-5,CASSPDRTWQPQHF,TGTGCCAGCAGCCCTGACAGGACCTGGCAGCCCCAGCATTTT
.,TRBV18,TRBD2,15,TRBJ2-7,CASSPLAGTIREQYF,TGTGCCAGCTCACCTCTAGCGGGAACGATTAGGGAGCAGTACTTC
.,TRBV6-6,TRBD1,15,TRBJ2-1,CASRTARDSLNEQFF,TGTGCCAGCAGAACCGCCCGGGACAGCCTAAATGAGCAGTTCTTC
.,TRBV4-3,.,13,TRBJ2-3,CASSQVGTDTQYF,TGCGCCAGCAGCCAAGTAGGCACAGATACGCAGTATTTT
.,TRBV4-1,.,16,TRBJ1-2,CASSQDTRGGPGGYTF,TGCGCCAGCAGCCAAGACACTCGCGGTGGACCGGGAGGCTACACCTTC
.,TRBV29-1,TRBD1,15,TRBJ2-3,CSVEGGQFYTDTQYF,TGCAGCGTTGAAGGGGGACAGTTTTACACAGATACGCAGTATTTT
.,TRBV5-6,.,15,TRBJ2-3,CASSNDSWGTDTQYF,TGTGCCAGCAGCAACGACTCGTGGGGTACAGATACGCAGTATTTT
.,TRBV28,.,17,TRBJ1-5,CASSRGGAIVGNQPQHF,TGTGCCAGCAGTAGAGGGGGTGCCATAGTTGGCAATCAGCCCCAGCATTTT
.,TRBV6-6,.,13,TRBJ2-4,CASSPRGSDIQYF,TGTGCCAGCAGTCCCCGGGGGAGTGACATTCAGTACTTC
.,TRBV28,.,19,TRBJ1-5,CASSLLRDTISPSNQPQHF,TGTGCCAGCAGTCTGCTCCGGGACACAATCTCTCCTAGCAATCAGCCCCAGCATTTT
.,TRBV7-9,.,17,TRBJ2-2,CASSFHDFGRGTGELFF,TGTGCCAGCAGCTTCCACGACTTCGGGCGGGGCACCGGGGAGCTGTTTTTT
.,TRBV2,.,15,TRBJ2-1,CASSDELSSYNEQFF,TGTGCCAGCAGTGATGAGCTTAGCTCCTACAATGAGCAGTTCTTC
.,TRBV5-1,TRBD1,14,TRBJ2-5,CASSSGQEVETQYF,TGCGCCAGCAGCAGCGGACAGGAGGTGGAGACCCAGTACTTC
.,TRBV13,.,14,TRBJ2-2,CASSLKGEVGELFF,TGTGCCAGCAGCTTAAAAGGGGAGGTCGGGGAGCTGTTTTTT
.,TRBV19,TRBD2,14,TRBJ2-7,CASSDQGLIYEQYF,TGTGCCAGTAGTGACCAGGGACTAATCTACGAGCAGTACTTC
.,TRBV28,TRBD1,14,TRBJ2-7,CASSTGTGGYEQYF,TGTGCCAGCAGTACCGGGACAGGGGGCTACGAGCAGTACTTC
.,TRBV18,TRBD2,16,TRBJ2-1,CASSPGTSGTYNEQFF,TGTGCCAGCTCACCAGGGACTAGCGGAACCTACAATGAGCAGTTCTTC
.,TRBV5-1,TRBD2,18,TRBJ2-2,CASSLTGLATSNTGELFF,TGCGCCAGCAGCTTGACTGGACTAGCGACCTCGAACACCGGGGAGCTGTTTTTT
once,TRBV11-1,TRBD2,16,TRBJ2-7,CASSSPLAGGPYEQYF,TGTGCCAGCAGCAGCCCTCTAGCGGGAGGGCCCTACGAGCAGTACTTC
.,TRBV19,.,14,TRBJ1-1,CASSSVGGYTEAFF,TGTGCCAGTAGTTCCGTTGGGGGGTACACTGAAGCTTTCTTT
few,TRBV9,.,15,TRBJ1-3,CASSAIPGTGNTIYF,TGTGCCAGCAGTGCCATCCCAGGGACTGGAAACACCATATATTTT
.,TRBV28,.,15,TRBJ1-4,CASSPGIRPRGKLFF,TGTGCCAGCAGCCCGGGAATCCGTCCCCGAGGAAAACTGTTTTTT